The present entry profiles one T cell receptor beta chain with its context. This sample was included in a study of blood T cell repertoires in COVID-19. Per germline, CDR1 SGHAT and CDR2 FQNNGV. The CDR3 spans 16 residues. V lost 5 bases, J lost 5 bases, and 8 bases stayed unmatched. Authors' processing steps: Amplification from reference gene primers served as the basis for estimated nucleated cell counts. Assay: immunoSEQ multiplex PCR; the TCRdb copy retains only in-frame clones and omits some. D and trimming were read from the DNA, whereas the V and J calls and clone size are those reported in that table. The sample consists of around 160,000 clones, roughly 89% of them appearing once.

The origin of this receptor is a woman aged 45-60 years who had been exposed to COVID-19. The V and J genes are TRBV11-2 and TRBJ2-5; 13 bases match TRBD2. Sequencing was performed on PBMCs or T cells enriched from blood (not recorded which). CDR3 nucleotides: TGTGCCAGCAGCCCCGGACTAGCGGGAGCGTGGGAGACCCAGTACTTC. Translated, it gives CASSPGLAGAWETQYF.